Sequencing of this T cell receptor beta chain was carried out in a study of cytomegalovirus exposure and HLA in healthy donors. V lost 4 bases and J 2 bases, leaving 11 bases between the germline ends. This CDR3 spans 14 amino acids. Germline V gene sequence: CDR1 SQVTM, CDR2 ANQGSEA. Amplification used 60 Vbeta primers and 13 Jbeta primers. Generated by immunoSEQ multiplex PCR, the TCRdb table keeps only in-frame clones and is missing some. The table lists about 96,000 clones, around 74% of them singletons. The receptor was derived from a female donor in good health and CMV-seropositive. Specimen: PBMCs. The chain recombines TRBV29-1 with TRBJ2-2; perhaps TRBD2 as D (5 bases). CDR3 DNA sequence: TGCAGCGTTGGAAACCGGGGTAACACCGGGGAGCTGTTTTTT. Amino acids: CSVGNRGNTGELFF.